This is a list of T cell receptor beta chains from one sample in a study of blood T cell repertoires in COVID-19. The table came from immunoSEQ multiplex PCR; TCRdb's copy has only in-frame clones and leaves some out. The data contain about 480,000 clones, nearly 90% of them singletons. Specimen: PBMCs or T cells enriched from blood (not recorded which). These TCRs come from a woman aged 18-29 years with acute COVID-19. CDR3s include the opening cysteine and the closing phenylalanine or tryptophan. Fields, in order: D gene, V gene, J gene, clone size, CDR3 length, CDR3 protein, CDR3 DNA. A D gene is named only where the DNA matches it firmly. Only some rows state a clone size, as once, few, many or a class for expanded clones.

D: .; V: TRBV2; J: TRBJ2-1; size: once; length: 12; CDR3: CASSEERVEQFF; DNA: TGTGCCAGCAGTGAAGAGAGGGTGGAGCAGTTCTTC
D: .; V: TRBV24-1; J: TRBJ2-2; size: .; length: 16; CDR3: CATSDQKQGNTGELFF; DNA: TGTGCCACCAGTGATCAAAAACAGGGGAACACCGGGGAGCTGTTTTTT
D: TRBD1; V: TRBV11-3; J: TRBJ2-7; size: .; length: 15; CDR3: CASSLDSGTGREQYF; DNA: TGTGCCAGCAGCTTAGATTCTGGGACAGGGAGGGAGCAGTACTTC
D: .; V: TRBV9; J: TRBJ1-1; size: .; length: 13; CDR3: CASSVTGSGEAFF; DNA: TGTGCCAGCAGCGTCACAGGGAGTGGTGAAGCTTTCTTT
D: .; V: TRBV6-5; J: TRBJ1-1; size: .; length: 13; CDR3: CASSYLGTGEAFF; DNA: TGTGCCAGCAGTTACTTAGGCACAGGCGAAGCTTTCTTT
D: TRBD1; V: TRBV10-2; J: TRBJ1-1; size: .; length: 13; CDR3: CATLTGGLTEAFF; DNA: TGCGCCACACTTACAGGGGGGCTCACTGAAGCTTTCTTT
D: .; V: TRBV7-8; J: TRBJ1-1; size: .; length: 14; CDR3: CASSLSGLGAEAFF; DNA: TGTGCCAGCAGCTTATCCGGGTTGGGAGCTGAAGCTTTCTTT
D: .; V: TRBV3-1/TRBV3-2; J: TRBJ2-1; size: .; length: 14; CDR3: CASSHTSRYNEQFF; DNA: TGTGCCAGCAGCCATACTAGCCGTTACAATGAGCAGTTCTTC
D: TRBD1; V: TRBV7-6; J: TRBJ1-2; size: .; length: 11; CDR3: CASSRQGASTF; DNA: TGTGCCAGCAGCCGACAGGGGGCTTCTACCTTC
D: .; V: TRBV11-2; J: TRBJ2-1; size: .; length: 15; CDR3: CASSLEGGLYNEQFF; DNA: TGTGCCAGCAGCTTAGAGGGCGGGCTCTACAATGAGCAGTTCTTC
D: TRBD1; V: TRBV7-2; J: TRBJ1-2; size: .; length: 15; CDR3: CASSLHRDSGYGYTF; DNA: TGTGCCAGCAGCTTACACAGGGACAGTGGCTATGGCTACACCTTC
D: TRBD2; V: TRBV6-6; J: TRBJ2-1; size: .; length: 19; CDR3: CASSPTGPSSGSPYNEQFF; DNA: TGTGCCAGCAGTCCAACAGGTCCGTCCAGCGGGAGTCCCTACAATGAGCAGTTCTTC
D: TRBD1; V: TRBV14; J: TRBJ1-3; size: .; length: 13; CDR3: CASSPDRGNTIYF; DNA: TGTGCCAGCAGTCCGGACAGGGGCAACACCATATATTTT
D: .; V: TRBV10-3; J: TRBJ2-2; size: .; length: 13; CDR3: CAITRDITGELFF; DNA: TGTGCCATCACCCGGGACATCACCGGGGAGCTGTTTTTT